These 31 T cell receptor beta chains were sequenced from one sample in a study of shared clonotypes between healthy human individuals. Sequencing was performed with immunoSEQ multiplex PCR; in TCRdb, only in-frame clones are kept and a portion is missing. Among a few hundred thousand clones listed, 77% were seen once. Sequenced: PBMCs. The receptors originated from a woman aged 40 to 50 in good health. Some clones in this sample may be carry-over from other donors' samples.

The genes are TRBV29-1 and TRBJ2-5; D may correspond to TRBD1 or TRBD2 (6 bases each). Between the trimmed V and J ends, which lost 4 bases and 5 bases, there was a span of 11 bases. Per germline, CDR1 SQVTM and CDR2 ANQGSEA. This CDR3 contains 12 residues. DNA of the CDR3: TGCAGCGTTGGGGGGGCTGGGGAGACCCAGTACTTC. It translates to CSVGGAGETQYF.

In this sample, this clone turned up once. This rearrangement joins TRBV11-2 to TRBJ2-7, with 8 bases matching TRBD2. CDR3 length: 15 amino acids. V shed 6 bases and J 4 bases; nucleotides not matched to a gene: 11. CDR1 and CDR2 (germline): SGHAT, FQNNGV. The CDR3, as DNA: TGTGCCAGCAGGCGGGGGGCTTCGTCGAGGTACGAGCAGTACTTC. Protein product: CASRRGASSRYEQYF.

The V call is TRBV7-9, the J call TRBJ1-3; D is unresolved. Germline CDR1 is SEHNR and CDR2 is FQNEAQ (reference sequence). V lost 6 bases to trimming and J lost 2 bases, with 11 bases between them. This CDR3 is built from 14 residues. CDR3 in DNA: TGTGCCAGCAGGGCCCTGTTGACTGGAAACACCATATATTTT. Translation gives CASRALLTGNTIYF.

This clone has just a few counts. The gene calls are TRBV6-1 and TRBJ1-5; TRBD1 is a possible D gene (5 bases). CDR3 length: 14 amino acids. Germline assignment: CDR1 MNHNS and CDR2 SASEGT. V was clipped by 2 bases and J by 5 bases, with 10 bases between them. CDR3 region: CASSEMGLDQPQHF. The CDR3 DNA follows: TGTGCCAGCAGTGAAATGGGACTTGATCAGCCCCAGCATTTT.

This sequence joins TRBV7-3 and TRBJ2-1; tentatively, D is TRBD1 or TRBD2 (5 bases each). CDR3 size: 16 residues. CDR1 is SGHTA and CDR2 is FQGTGA in the germline V gene. V lost 4 bases to trimming and J lost 9 bases, with 22 bases between them. CDR3 in DNA: TGTGCCAGCAGCTCCTTGGTACGGGGCATTCAGAGTGAGCAGTTCTTC. This translates into CASSSLVRGIQSEQFF.

This chain joins TRBV19 and TRBJ2-7, with 7 bases lining up with TRBD1. CDR1 and CDR2 from the germline V gene are LNHDA and SQIVND (reference sequence). V was pared by 10 bases and J by 6 bases, with 9 bases of the junction left unmatched. The CDR3 loop spans 12 amino acids. The CDR3 reads CATRQGFSEQYF. The CDR3 DNA follows: TGTGCCACCAGACAGGGATTCTCCGAGCAGTACTTC.

The chain links TRBV19 to TRBJ2-5, with 9 nucleotides matching TRBD1. V lost 6 bases, J lost 5 bases, and 7 bases stayed unmatched. CDR3 length equals 14 residues. Germline lookup yields CDR1 LNHDA and CDR2 SQIVND (reference sequence). Here the CDR3 DNA reads TGTGCCAGTAGCAGGGACAGGGAGGTGGAGACCCAGTACTTC. It is translated as CASSRDREVETQYF.

This sequence joins TRBV5-1 and TRBJ2-7, with 10 bases aligning to TRBD2. J lost 3 bases, V lost 3 bases, and 3 bases had no gene match. Germline V gene data show CDR1 as SGHRS and CDR2 as YFSETQ. The CDR3 has 14 residues. This CDR3 is CASSSRTSGYEQYF. The DNA of the CDR3 is TGCGCCAGCAGCTCCCGGACTAGCGGCTACGAGCAGTACTTC.

The rearrangement uses TRBV6-1 and TRBJ2-5; 10 nucleotides agree with TRBD2. The CDR3 runs to 16 residues. The V and J ends lost 1 base and 9 bases, in that order; junction bases with no gene match: 11. The V gene's germline CDR1 is MNHNS and CDR2 SASEGT. CDR3 nucleotides: TGTGCCAGCAGTGAAGGGCTAGCGGGGGCCTCAGGTGCCCAGTACTTC. This sequence encodes CASSEGLAGASGAQYF.

The V call is TRBV5-1, the J call TRBJ2-7; D may be TRBD2 (6 bases). CDR3 length: 14 amino acids. V shed 4 bases and J shed 2 bases, with 13 bases lying between them. CDR1 is SGHRS, CDR2 YFSETQ, per germline. The CDR3 loop reads CASSPGGAAYEQYF. In DNA form, the CDR3 reads TGCGCCAGCAGCCCCGGGGGAGCGGCCTACGAGCAGTACTTC.

Within the sample, this clone is medium-sized. The same CDR3 also results from other DNA sequences found in this sample. V is TRBV29-1 and J is TRBJ2-7; 7 nucleotides match TRBD1. CDR1 and CDR2 (germline): SQVTM, ANQGSEA. The CDR3 consists of 14 residues. Germline trimming cut 7 bases from V and 5 bases from J; bases unmatched to any gene: 14. For the CDR3, the DNA is TGCAGCGCCCTGAGGGGGACAGCCTTGGACGAGCAGTACTTC. It is translated as CSALRGTALDEQYF.

This chain connects TRBV6-4 to TRBJ2-3; no reliable D call. The ends were cut back, 8 bases at V and 0 bases at J, with 9 bases in the middle. The CDR3 is 13 residues long. The V gene's germline CDR1 is MRHNA and CDR2 SNTAGT. CDR3 protein: CASGEESTDTQYF. The CDR3, as DNA: TGTGCCAGCGGAGAGGAAAGCACAGATACGCAGTATTTT.

V and J are TRBV6-7 and TRBJ1-3; perhaps TRBD1 as D (5 bases). TRBV6-7 qualifies as an ORF whose function is uncertain. V shed 2 bases and J shed 3 bases, with 23 bases lying between them. The CDR3 extends over 19 amino acids. CDR3 in DNA: TGTGCCAGCAGTTACCCCCCTCCGCGACAGCGACTGGTTGGAAACACCATATATTTT. It is translated as CASSYPPPRQRLVGNTIYF.

The rearrangement joins TRBV28 to TRBJ1-3; 7 positions agree with TRBD1. The junction had 10 bases not matched to a gene; V was cut back by 4 bases and J by 4 bases. The CDR3 sequence is 16 residues long. Germline V gives CDR1 MDHEN, CDR2 SYDVKM. CDR3 protein: CASSSTGDLSGNTIYF. CDR3 in DNA: TGTGCCAGCAGTTCCACAGGGGATTTGTCCGGAAACACCATATATTTT.

The genes are TRBV7-3 and TRBJ2-6; tentative D call: TRBD1 (5 bases). Trimming removed 4 bases at V and 1 base at J, with 11 bases between. Germline-derived CDR1 and CDR2 are SGHTA and FQGTGA. This CDR3 has 16 amino acids. The DNA of the CDR3 is TGTGCCAGCAGCTCCCCCAGGGCATCTGGGGCCAACGTCCTGACTTTC. It yields the protein CASSSPRASGANVLTF. The complete variable domain, with remaining parts taken from reference TRBV7-3 and TRBJ2-6, reads GAGVSQTPSNKVTEKGKYVELRCDPISGHTALYWYRQSLGQGPEFLIYFQGTGAADDSGLPNDRFFAVRPEGSVSTLKIQRTERGDSAVYLCASSSPRASGANVLTFGAGSRLTVL.

In this sample, this clone turned up once. A much more abundant neighbour one base away suggests this may be a read error. The chain combines TRBV28 with TRBJ2-3, with D perhaps matching TRBD2 (5 bases). The CDR3 contains 15 residues. Germline V gene sequence: CDR1 MDHEN, CDR2 SYDVKM. The V end was cut by 5 bases, the J end by 3 bases, with 15 bases between. The CDR3 DNA reads TGTGCCAGCAGTCCCGACCGAGGACTTACAGATACGCAGTATTTT. This sequence encodes CASSPDRGLTDTQYF.

The V gene is TRBV29-1, the J gene TRBJ2-3; the D gene is possibly TRBD2 (6 bases). This CDR3 comprises 17 residues. V dropped 1 base and J dropped 8 bases, with 25 bases sitting between them. The V gene's germline CDR1 is SQVTM and CDR2 ANQGSEA. CDR3 amino acids: CSVEGIDGRAAMGTQYF. The CDR3 DNA is TGCAGCGTTGAAGGGATTGACGGGAGAGCGGCCATGGGTACGCAGTATTTT.

J is TRBJ1-2 and V is TRBV27; D is ambiguous. The V and J ends lost 8 bases and 3 bases respectively, with 16 bases between them. Germline assignment: CDR1 MNHEY and CDR2 SMNVEV (reference sequence). The CDR3 covers 14 residues. This chain's CDR3 is CASSRSGVDYGYTF. For the CDR3, the DNA is TGTGCCAGCTCTCGCTCTGGGGTTGACTATGGCTACACCTTC.

This clone was counted a single time. The chain recombines TRBV19 with TRBJ1-2; 12 bases align to TRBD1. Trimming at V came to 7 bases and at J to 4 bases, leaving 10 bases not matched to a gene. The CDR3 sequence is 16 residues long. The germline CDR1 and CDR2 sequences are LNHDA and SQIVND (reference sequence). CDR3 residues: CASTASGTGGFYGYTF. The CDR3 bases are TGTGCCAGTACCGCCTCCGGGACAGGGGGCTTCTATGGCTACACCTTC.

This clone occurred once. Only one base separates this from a far larger clonotype, so it likely reflects a read error. The chain joins TRBV5-1 to TRBJ2-7; unclear D gene. The V gene's germline CDR1 is SGHRS and CDR2 YFSETQ. The V gene lost 3 bases and the J gene lost 3 bases, with 10 bases spanning the gap. The CDR3 loop spans 13 amino acids. CDR3 in amino acids: CASSSNSHYEQYF. The CDR3 coding sequence is TGCGCCAGCAGCTCGAACAGTCACTACGAGCAGTACTTC.

V gene TRBV11-2 combines with J gene TRBJ2-7; 11 nucleotides align to TRBD1. V lost 5 bases to trimming and J lost 2 bases; unmatched junction nucleotides: 5. The CDR3 is 15 amino acids. Germline values: CDR1 SGHAT, CDR2 FQNNGV. CDR3 in DNA: TGTGCCAGCAGCCGACGGACAGGGGGCGCCTACGAGCAGTACTTC. This sequence encodes CASSRRTGGAYEQYF.

V is TRBV27 and J is TRBJ2-7, with a possible D match to TRBD1 (5 bases). The CDR3 loop spans 14 amino acids. CDR1 is MNHEY, CDR2 SMNVEV, per germline (reference sequence). V was trimmed by 5 bases and J by 0 bases, leaving 11 bases between them. CDR3 in amino acids: CASSRGFSSYEQYF. CDR3 nucleotide sequence: TGTGCCAGCAGTAGGGGCTTTTCCTCCTACGAGCAGTACTTC.

Remarks on this clone: Other DNA sequences from this sample encode an identical CDR3 as well. This sequence joins TRBV30 and TRBJ2-3; D unclear. The germline CDR1 and CDR2 sequences are GTSNPN and SVGIG (reference sequence). The ends were cut back, 0 bases at V and 2 bases at J, with 6 bases in the middle. This CDR3 comprises 13 residues. The CDR3 loop is CAWSVESTDTQYF. In DNA form, the CDR3 reads TGTGCCTGGAGTGTTGAATCCACAGATACGCAGTATTTT.

The genes are TRBV7-2 and TRBJ2-7; D is unclear. Deletions cut 5 bases from V and 1 base from J, with 15 bases between. The CDR3 has 15 amino acids. CDR1 and CDR2 (germline): SGHTA, FQGNSA. The CDR3 DNA reads TGTGCCAGCAGCGCGGCCCCACCGCGATCCTACGAGCAGTACTTC. Encoded protein: CASSAAPPRSYEQYF. Filled out from reference TRBV7-2 and TRBJ2-7, the complete variable domain reads GAGVSQSPSNKVTEKGKDVELRCDPISGHTALYWYRQSLGQGLEFLIYFQGNSAPDKSGLPSDRFSAERTGGSVSTLTIQRTQQEDSAVYLCASSAAPPRSYEQYFGPGTRLTVT.

V gene TRBV30 combines with J gene TRBJ1-5; 7 positions match TRBD1. CDR3 length equals 13 residues. Unmatched junction bases numbered 4, after V lost 4 bases and J lost 4 bases. Germline CDR1 and CDR2: GTSNPN and SVGIG (reference sequence). Written as DNA, the CDR3 is TGTGCCTGGAACCGACAGGGAAATCAGCCCCAGCATTTT. This gives the protein CAWNRQGNQPQHF.

Remarks on this clone: A far larger clone is one base from this, pointing to a likely read error. Other nucleotide sequences from this sample produce the same CDR3. The V gene is TRBV9, the J gene TRBJ1-2; D might be TRBD1 (5 bases). CDR3 length equals 15 residues. Looked up from germline, CDR1 is SGDLS and CDR2 is YYNGEE. As DNA, the CDR3 is TGTGCCAGCAGCCTCCCCTACGACAGAAACTATGGCTACACTTTC. Encoded protein: CASSLPYDRNYGYTF.

This chain uses TRBV11-2 with TRBJ2-1; D unresolved. The CDR3 consists of 16 residues. The V end lost 4 bases, the J end lost 8 bases, and 21 bases lay between the germline ends. CDR1 is SGHAT and CDR2 is FQNNGV in the germline V gene. The chain's CDR3 is CASSSPLDVFTYEQFF. DNA of the CDR3: TGTGCCAGCAGCTCCCCTTTGGACGTTTTTACATATGAGCAGTTCTTC.

The chain uses TRBV18 and TRBJ2-1; 10 bases map to TRBD1. J gave up 7 bases and V 3 bases, and 6 bases lay outside the gene matches. The CDR3 consists of 15 residues. The germline V gene encodes CDR1 KGHSH and CDR2 LQKENI. The CDR3 sequence is CASSPMTGGWNEQFF. DNA of the CDR3: TGTGCCAGCTCACCGATGACAGGGGGCTGGAATGAGCAGTTCTTC.

The chain has TRBV7-8 and TRBJ2-7; D tentatively fits TRBD1 or TRBD2 (6 bases each). Trimming took off 5 bases at V and 2 bases at J, with 13 bases between the two ends. CDR1 SGHVS and CDR2 FQNEAQ come from the germline V gene. There are 14 residues in the CDR3. CDR3 bases: TGTGCCAGCAGCATCGTCCGGGGGCCCTACGAGCAGTACTTC. Its protein product is CASSIVRGPYEQYF.

The chain has TRBV29-1 and TRBJ2-1, with TRBD2 identical over 10 bases. This CDR3 spans 13 amino acids. Losses at the gene ends were 7 bases for V and 4 bases for J; bases not matched to a gene: 4. CDR1 is SQVTM, CDR2 ANQGSEA, per germline. CDR3 protein: CSAPGLAYNEQFF. The CDR3, as DNA: TGCAGCGCTCCGGGACTAGCGTACAATGAGCAGTTCTTC.

The DNA of the CDR3 is TGTGCCAGCAGCCAAGAGGGGTCTGGGGCCAACGTCCTGACTTTC. Translation gives CASSQEGSGANVLTF. V usage is TRBV7-9 and J usage is TRBJ2-6; D might be TRBD1 or TRBD2, each matching 5 bases. Deletions cut 5 bases from V and 1 base from J, with 9 bases between. CDR3 length: 15 residues. CDR1 is SEHNR, CDR2 FQNEAQ, per germline (reference sequence).